The T cell receptor beta chain under discussion was sequenced for a study of shared clonotypes between healthy human individuals. Study-wide points: Some naive CD4 clonotypes, 4% to 6%, turned up in common across a few donors. A small donor pool kept down the genetic and exposure-history diversity that was represented. When compared with the clonotypes that were shared by all four sorted-subset donors, the non-shared clonotypes turned out to have lower generation probabilities.

The authors split each subset's genomic DNA evenly across several immunoSEQ plates. Produced via immunoSEQ multiplex PCR; TCRdb's table is partial and in-frame only. Among hundreds of thousands of clones listed, about 90% were seen once. CD45RO-negative, CCR7-selected cells formed the naive CD8 fraction, which excluded terminally differentiated effector memory CD45RA+ cells. Turning to this clone: Its antigen is as yet unknown.

In germline, CDR1 is SNHLY, CDR2 FYNNEI. The CDR3 is made up of 16 amino acids. Trimming cost V 2 bases and J 4 bases; bases outside gene matches: 6. The material sequenced was naive CD8+ T cells sorted from blood. The rearrangement joins TRBV2 to TRBJ2-1, with TRBD2 matching over 9 bases. This receptor was identified in a man aged 30 to 45 in good health. The CDR3 nucleotides read TGTGCCAGCAGTGAAAGGGGGACTAGCCCATACAATGAGCAGTTCTTC. Its translation is CASSERGTSPYNEQFF.